One and the same sample provided the 5 T cell receptor beta chains below, sequenced in a study of early T cells in non-severe SARS-CoV-2 infection. TCRdb re-derived calls from the 5' RACE reads in MiXCR, one entry per CDR3 protein. Among roughly 48,000 distinct CDR3 sequences, roughly 5.9% were seen once, and the ten largest hold 4.5%. The sample taken for sequencing was whole blood. These receptors were collected from an adult who was a healthcare worker with PCR-confirmed SARS-CoV-2 infection or an uninfected control (not recorded which).

This clonotype occurred a few times. The rearrangement links TRBV12-3 or TRBV12-4 to TRBJ1-6; D unresolved. The CDR3 extends over 12 amino acids. V dropped 6 bases and J dropped 5 bases, with 5 bases sitting between them. The chain's CDR3 is CASRVHNSPLHF. DNA for the CDR3: TGTGCCAGCAGGGTCCATAATTCACCCCTCCACTTT.

This clonotype was seen at least ten times. V is TRBV27 and J is TRBJ1-3; D is possibly TRBD1 (5 bases). CDR1 is MNHEY, CDR2 SMNVEV, per germline (reference sequence). The CDR3 runs 15 residues. With 3 bases removed from V and 2 bases from J, the gap between germline ends came to 11 bases. For the CDR3, the DNA is TGTGCCAGCAGTTTTCGGGGGGGAACTGGAAACACCATATATTTT. It translates to CASSFRGGTGNTIYF.

This clonotype occurred many times. This rearrangement joins TRBV30 to TRBJ1-2, with D unclear. This CDR3 contains 11 residues. Trimming removed 4 bases from V and 10 bases from J, with 13 bases in between. The germline gives CDR1 GTSNPN, CDR2 SVGIG (reference sequence). The CDR3 loop is CAWMTGGVYTF. As DNA, the CDR3 is TGTGCCTGGATGACCGGAGGAGTCTACACCTTC.

This chain uses TRBV2 with TRBJ1-1; no definite D call. CDR1 and CDR2 from the germline V gene are SNHLY and FYNNEI. Trimming pared 6 bases from V and 10 bases from J, leaving 12 bases between. There are 11 residues in the CDR3. Here the CDR3 reads CASSLQVGAFF. Here the CDR3 DNA reads TGTGCCAGCAGCCTGCAAGTAGGAGCTTTCTTT.

The sample holds many counts of this clonotype. V gene TRBV2 combines with J gene TRBJ2-2; no clear D. From germline, CDR1 is SNHLY and CDR2 FYNNEI. The length of the CDR3 is 15 residues. Trimming pared 5 bases from V and 4 bases from J, leaving 14 bases between. For the CDR3, the DNA is TGTGCCAGCAGTCGAAGGGAAGACCTCACCGGGGAGCTGTTTTTT. It yields the protein CASSRREDLTGELFF.